This is a list of T cell receptor beta chains from one sample in a study of T cell responses to AZD1222 COVID-19 vaccine. Using immunoSEQ multiplex PCR, the repertoire was profiled, and TCRdb retains in-frame clones only, with some absent. Of some 96,000 clones listed, about 88% were seen once; the top ten hold around a sixth. Sequences were derived from peripheral blood, sampled 28 days after the second AZD1222 dose. Receptors were obtained from an adult who received the AZD1222 COVID-19 vaccine. Both conserved end residues are trimmed from each CDR3. Each record gives: V gene, CDR3 protein.

TRBV5-4,ASSLALVRGTGELF
TRBV19,ASSEHQGTNEKLF
TRBV28,ASSPGLSYEQY
TRBV6-5,ASSYHNRAPYEQY
TRBV5-1,ASSFAGDTDTQY
TRBV14,ASSQAYRAYEQY
TRBV29-1,SVVTRDKGIDTQY
TRBV30,AWHAGQGIYTGELF
TRBV7-9,ASSSYTGSYEQY
TRBV28,ASIPHGQGSYEQY
TRBV6-4,ASRPRQGAYGYT
TRBV19,ASSIEEGFNPKAF
TRBV6-5,ASGGLNTEAF
TRBV2,ASTKDTDTQY
TRBV25-1,ASSDGTTYEQY
TRBV19,ASSFSGVQPQH
TRBV7-9,ATEQGADTQY
TRBV30,AWRTSGSYEQF
TRBV28,ASRRQGSNYGYT
TRBV6-6,ASRDRGDTEAF
TRBV28,ASSFPQGTYEQY
TRBV30,AWSVTGGRTEAF
TRBV7-2,ASSQGGNHRGQY
TRBV11-2,ASSLSPKTDTQY
TRBV5-1,ASSTIGTYNSPLH
TRBV7-9,ASSLDWHGGGEQY
TRBV2,ASSDRAGGGNSPLH
TRBV5-1,ASSPGWEGPYEQY
TRBV6-1,ASSEYGGRDRQF
TRBV4-2,ASSQDPSGVENIQY
TRBV19,ASSIGGGVGNTIY
TRBV5-1,ASSLQDVDYGYT
TRBV28,ASSLVGAYEQY
TRBV6-6,ASSYAWDRDYEQY
TRBV30,AWSPSVDNYGYT
TRBV6-5,ASSWGQLRSYEQY
TRBV6-6,ASSYSPNSNYGYT
TRBV4-1,ASSQGTLETQY
TRBV7-9,ASSLEITGVSNQPQH
TRBV28,ATRGRGQGVQPQH
TRBV3-1/TRBV3-2,ASSPGRAGYT
TRBV30,AWSVGRGNTEAF
TRBV5-1,ASSQQSEQY
TRBV2,ATISADGNYEQY
TRBV5-1,ASMRGSGGWETQY
TRBV7-9,AGTIQGTYEQY
TRBV9,ASSRGPGLAGAEQY
TRBV19,ASSQPRGPGSNQPQH
TRBV3-1/TRBV3-2,ASSQSGSGNTIY
TRBV3-1/TRBV3-2,ASSQALPVRSGNTIY
TRBV18,ASSVNGGNQPQH
TRBV6-1,ASSEGYRQLVNYGYT
TRBV18,ASSRGDRVTTEAF
TRBV18,ASSPRTGSGNTIY